The text below deals with one T cell receptor (beta chain). Its antigen is unidentified. These data belong to a study of OX40 agonist ivuxolimab in advanced cancers. Study in general: Patients undergoing dose escalation presented with hepatocellular carcinoma, melanoma, renal cell or head and neck cancer.

The germline gives CDR1 LGHNA, CDR2 YNFKEQ. This CDR3 contains 15 residues. The ends lost 3 bases at V and 9 bases at J; junction bases unmatched: 12. Sequencing was performed with immunoSEQ multiplex PCR; in TCRdb, only in-frame clones are kept and a portion is missing. The data contain tens of thousands of clones, 70% to 90% of them singletons. Study observations and caveats: Clones of CD4+ and CD8+ blood T cells grew by week 6 at doses of 0.1 to 3.0 mg/kg. Expanded clones were, on average, more numerous in CD8+ T cells than in CD4+.

This sequence originates from an adult with an advanced solid tumor such as melanoma, head and neck, liver or kidney cancer. J is TRBJ2-7 and V is TRBV4-2; 9 positions agree with TRBD1. This sample comprised CD4+ or CD8+ T cells sorted from blood, obtained in a trial of the OX40 agonist ivuxolimab. The CDR3 DNA reads as TGTGCCAGCAGCCAGGGGGGTGGGACAGGGAGGTTGCAGTACTTC. Translated, it gives CASSQGGGTGRLQYF.